One and the same sample provided the 7 T cell receptor beta chains below, sequenced in a study of cytomegalovirus exposure and HLA in healthy donors. TCRdb's copy holds only in-frame clones and misses some; the assay was immunoSEQ multiplex PCR. The sample lists roughly 130,000 clones; about 88% were seen once. Sequencing was carried out using PBMCs. The receptors derive from a man younger than 40 in good health and CMV-seronegative.

The chain uses TRBV5-4 and TRBJ2-5; D possibly corresponds to TRBD1 (6 bases). The CDR3 is 14 amino acids. The germline V gene encodes CDR1 SGHNT and CDR2 YYREEE (reference sequence). Trimming removed 6 bases at V and 1 base at J, with 13 bases between. The CDR3 DNA reads TGTGCCAGCACTATTCAGGGGTTCCAAGAGACCCAGTACTTC. Protein: CASTIQGFQETQYF.

CDR3: CASSGSSEKNNEQFF. CDR3 bases: TGTGCCAGCAGCGGATCTAGCGAAAAAAACAATGAGCAGTTCTTC. The chain is built from TRBV9 and TRBJ2-1; possibly TRBD2 for D (6 bases). The CDR3 is 15 residues long. Trimming removed 3 bases from V and 5 bases from J, with 15 bases in between. The V gene's germline CDR1 is SGDLS and CDR2 YYNGEE.

The count of this clone is one. The chain links TRBV6-6 to TRBJ2-7, with 11 bases lining up with TRBD2. The CDR3 is made up of 13 amino acids. With 8 bases clipped from V and 1 base from J, the junction kept 1 base outside the gene matches. Germline V gene lookup returns CDR1 MNHNY and CDR2 SVGAGI (reference sequence). CDR3 loop: CASLAGGSYEQYF. CDR3 sequence (DNA): TGTGCCAGCTTAGCGGGAGGGTCCTACGAGCAGTACTTC.

This rearrangement joins TRBV15 to TRBJ2-5, with D unresolved. The CDR3 covers 13 residues. Trimming pared 1 base from V and 2 bases from J, leaving 5 bases between. Looked up from germline, CDR1 is LNHNV and CDR2 is YYDKDF (reference sequence). CDR3 residues: CATSRGRQETQYF. As DNA, the CDR3 is TGTGCCACCAGCAGAGGTCGGCAAGAGACCCAGTACTTC. Full variable domain (rest looked up from reference TRBV15 and TRBJ2-5): DAMVIQNPRYQVTQFGKPVTLSCSQTLNHNVMYWYQQKSSQAPKLLFHYYDKDFNNEADTPDNFQSRRPNTSFCFLDIRSPGLGDTAMYLCATSRGRQETQYFGPGTRLLVL.

This chain uses TRBV5-1 with TRBJ2-7; possibly TRBD2 for D (5 bases). Germline V gene sequence: CDR1 SGHRS, CDR2 YFSETQ. V was trimmed by 3 bases and J by 0 bases, leaving 16 bases between them. The CDR3 sequence is 16 residues long. CDR3 DNA: TGCGCCAGCAGCTCGGACGTTTCGAGGGTCTCCTACGAGCAGTACTTC. Protein sequence: CASSSDVSRVSYEQYF.

CDR3 in amino acids: CASSQVVAGGQETQYF. As DNA, the CDR3 is TGCGCCAGCAGCCAAGTAGTAGCGGGGGGGCAAGAGACCCAGTACTTC. This rearrangement joins TRBV4-1 to TRBJ2-5; 11 bases align to TRBD2. Germline CDR1 reads MGHRA; CDR2 reads YSYEKL. V lost 1 base to trimming and J lost 2 bases; unmatched junction nucleotides: 3. The CDR3 totals 16 residues.

This chain joins TRBV5-6 and TRBJ2-1, with 11 bases fitting TRBD2. The CDR3 is 15 amino acids. CDR1 and CDR2 from the germline V gene are SGHDT and YYEEEE. The V segment lost 3 bases and the J segment 8 bases; nucleotides outside the gene matches: 7. Here the CDR3 reads CASSSGLAGFDEQFF. CDR3 in DNA: TGTGCCAGCAGCTCCGGACTAGCGGGTTTTGATGAGCAGTTCTTC.